This TCR beta chain originates from a study of blood T cells in healthy people across ages. The study's findings and limits: Comparison with aged donors showed that long-lived donors had more naive CD4+ cells and higher diversity. While age rose, TCR beta diversity per million T cells dropped in a roughly linear way.

A note on this clonotype: Its antigen remains unidentified.

CDR1 is KGHSH and CDR2 is LQKENI in the germline V gene. The CDR3 sequence is 16 residues long. The V gene end was trimmed by 1 base and the J gene end by 0 bases; junction bases not matched to a gene: 3. Combining a sample-barcoded 5' primer with a J-beta primer mix, a second PCR ran for about 7 to 11 cycles. Each cDNA molecule was tagged by a template-switch adaptor that had 12 random nucleotides. TCRdb used MiXCR to reprocess the 5' RACE reads, holding one entry per CDR3 protein. Of 790,000 or so distinct CDR3 sequences in the sample, about 56% were seen once. The sample comprised blood. The chain couples TRBV18 to TRBJ2-5; 9 positions match TRBD1. The receptor comes from a man in his forties in good health. CDR3 coding DNA: TGTGCCAGCTCACCACAAACAGGGGGCCACCAAGAGACCCAGTACTTC. It specifies CASSPQTGGHQETQYF.